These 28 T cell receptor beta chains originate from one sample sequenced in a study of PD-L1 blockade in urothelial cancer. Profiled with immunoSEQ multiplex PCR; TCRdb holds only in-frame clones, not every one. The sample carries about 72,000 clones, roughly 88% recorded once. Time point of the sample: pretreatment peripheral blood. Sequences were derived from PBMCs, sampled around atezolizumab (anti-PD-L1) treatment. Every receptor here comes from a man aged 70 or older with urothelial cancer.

In DNA form, the CDR3 reads TGTGCCAGCAGTGACCCGACTAGCGGGAGAGGACAAGAGACCCAGTACTTC. Its translation is CASSDPTSGRGQETQYF. V gene TRBV6-1 combines with J gene TRBJ2-5; 12 bases line up with TRBD2. V lost 3 bases, J lost 2 bases, and 7 bases stayed unmatched. This CDR3 has 17 amino acids. CDR1 and CDR2 (germline): MNHNS, SASEGT.

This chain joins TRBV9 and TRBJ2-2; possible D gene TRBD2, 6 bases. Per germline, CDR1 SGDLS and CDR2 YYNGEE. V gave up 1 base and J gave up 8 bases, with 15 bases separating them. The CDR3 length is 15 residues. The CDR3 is CASSVPGSGSGELFF. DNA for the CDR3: TGTGCCAGCAGCGTACCCGGGAGTGGATCTGGGGAGCTGTTTTTT.

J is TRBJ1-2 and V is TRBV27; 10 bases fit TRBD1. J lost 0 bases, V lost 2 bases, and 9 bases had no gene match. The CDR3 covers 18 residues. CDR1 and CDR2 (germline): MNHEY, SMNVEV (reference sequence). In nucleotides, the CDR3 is TGTGCCAGCAGTTTAACCCCGACAGGGGGCGCCCCTAACTATGGCTACACCTTC. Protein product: CASSLTPTGGAPNYGYTF.

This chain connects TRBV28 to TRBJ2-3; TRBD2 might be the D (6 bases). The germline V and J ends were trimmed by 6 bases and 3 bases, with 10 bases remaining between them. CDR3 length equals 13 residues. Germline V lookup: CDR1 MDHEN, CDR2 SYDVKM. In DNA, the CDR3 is TGTGCCAGCAGATTCAGCGGGACAGATACGCAGTATTTT. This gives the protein CASRFSGTDTQYF.

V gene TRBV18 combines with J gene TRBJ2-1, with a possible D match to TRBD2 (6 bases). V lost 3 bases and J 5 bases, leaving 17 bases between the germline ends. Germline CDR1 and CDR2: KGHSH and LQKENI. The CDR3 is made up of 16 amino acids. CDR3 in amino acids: CASSPYGSSQHNEQFF. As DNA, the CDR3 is TGTGCCAGCTCACCCTACGGGAGCTCACAACACAATGAGCAGTTCTTC.

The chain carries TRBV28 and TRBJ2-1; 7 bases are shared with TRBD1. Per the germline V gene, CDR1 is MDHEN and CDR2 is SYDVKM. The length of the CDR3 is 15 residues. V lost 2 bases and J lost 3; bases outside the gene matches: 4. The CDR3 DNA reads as TGTGCCAGCAGTTTACCCGGACAGGTCTACAATGAGCAGTTCTTC. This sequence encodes CASSLPGQVYNEQFF.

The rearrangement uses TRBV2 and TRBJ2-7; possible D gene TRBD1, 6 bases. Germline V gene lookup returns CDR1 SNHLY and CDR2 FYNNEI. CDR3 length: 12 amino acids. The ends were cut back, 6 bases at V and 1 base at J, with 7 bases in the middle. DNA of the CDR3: TGTGCCAGCAGGGACAGTTCCTACGAGCAGTACTTC. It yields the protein CASRDSSYEQYF.

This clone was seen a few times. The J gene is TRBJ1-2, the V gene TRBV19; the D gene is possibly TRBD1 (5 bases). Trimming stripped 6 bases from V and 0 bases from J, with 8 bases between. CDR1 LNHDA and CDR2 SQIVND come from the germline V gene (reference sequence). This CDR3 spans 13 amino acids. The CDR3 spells CASSPGSNYGYTF. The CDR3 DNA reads TGTGCCAGTAGCCCAGGGTCTAACTATGGCTACACCTTC. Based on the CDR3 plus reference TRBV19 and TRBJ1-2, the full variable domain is DGGITQSPKYLFRKEGQNVTLSCEQNLNHDAMYWYRQDPGQGLRLIYYSQIVNDFQKGDIAEGYSVSREKKESFPLTVTSAQKNPTAFYLCASSPGSNYGYTFGSGTRLTVV.

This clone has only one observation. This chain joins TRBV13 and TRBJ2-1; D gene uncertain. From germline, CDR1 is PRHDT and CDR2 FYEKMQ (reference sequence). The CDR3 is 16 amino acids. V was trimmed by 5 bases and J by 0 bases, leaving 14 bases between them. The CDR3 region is CASSPRHLSSYNEQFF. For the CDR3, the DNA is TGTGCCAGCAGCCCGCGGCACCTATCCTCCTACAATGAGCAGTTCTTC.

CDR3 region: CASSSSGTPQETQYF. The CDR3 nucleotides read TGTGCCAGCAGTTCCTCCGGGACACCACAAGAGACCCAGTACTTC. The chain recombines TRBV6-5 with TRBJ2-5; weak D call: TRBD1 (6 bases). V shed 4 bases and J shed 2 bases, with 14 bases lying between them. Looked up from germline, CDR1 is MNHEY and CDR2 is SVGAGI. This CDR3 has 15 amino acids.

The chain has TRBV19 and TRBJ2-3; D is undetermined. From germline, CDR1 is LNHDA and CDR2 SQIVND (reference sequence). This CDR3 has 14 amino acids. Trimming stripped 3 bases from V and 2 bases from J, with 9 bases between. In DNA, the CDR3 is TGTGCCAGTAGTATTAATCGGGTCACAGATACGCAGTATTTT. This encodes CASSINRVTDTQYF.

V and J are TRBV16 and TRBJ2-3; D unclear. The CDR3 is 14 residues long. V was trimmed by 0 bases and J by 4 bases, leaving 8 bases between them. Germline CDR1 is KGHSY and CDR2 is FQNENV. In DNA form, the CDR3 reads TGTGCCAGCAGCCAATCCTCCCTCCCAGATACGCAGTATTTT. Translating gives CASSQSSLPDTQYF.

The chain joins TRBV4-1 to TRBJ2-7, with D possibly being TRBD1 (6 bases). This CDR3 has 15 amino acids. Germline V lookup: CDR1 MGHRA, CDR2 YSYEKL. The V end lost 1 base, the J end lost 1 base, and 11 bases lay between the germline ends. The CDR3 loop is CASSQVDRESYEQYF. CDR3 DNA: TGCGCCAGCAGCCAAGTGGACAGAGAATCCTACGAGCAGTACTTC.

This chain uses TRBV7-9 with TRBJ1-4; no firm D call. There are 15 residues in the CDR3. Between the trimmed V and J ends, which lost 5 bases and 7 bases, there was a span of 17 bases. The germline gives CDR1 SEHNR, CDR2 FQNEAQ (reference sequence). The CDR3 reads CASSRLGEVGEKLFF. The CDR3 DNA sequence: TGTGCCAGCAGCCGTCTCGGGGAGGTCGGTGAAAAACTGTTTTTT.

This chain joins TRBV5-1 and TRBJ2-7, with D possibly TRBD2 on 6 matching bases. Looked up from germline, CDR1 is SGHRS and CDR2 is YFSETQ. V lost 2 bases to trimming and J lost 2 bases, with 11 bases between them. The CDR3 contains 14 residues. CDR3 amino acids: CASSFGTGTYEQYF. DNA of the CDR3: TGCGCCAGCAGCTTCGGGACTGGGACCTACGAGCAGTACTTC.

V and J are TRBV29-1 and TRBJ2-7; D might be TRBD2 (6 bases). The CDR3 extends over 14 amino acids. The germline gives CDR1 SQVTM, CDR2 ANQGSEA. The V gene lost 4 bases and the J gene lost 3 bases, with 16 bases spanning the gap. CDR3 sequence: CSVVNRAEGYEQYF. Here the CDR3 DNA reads TGCAGCGTTGTCAACCGAGCGGAGGGCTACGAGCAGTACTTC.

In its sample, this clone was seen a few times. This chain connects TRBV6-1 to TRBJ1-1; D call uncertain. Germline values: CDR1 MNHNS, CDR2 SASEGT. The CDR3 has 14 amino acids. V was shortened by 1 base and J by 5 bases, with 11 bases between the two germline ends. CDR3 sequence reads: CASSEEPRSTEAFF. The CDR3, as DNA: TGTGCCAGCAGTGAAGAGCCACGAAGTACTGAAGCTTTCTTT.

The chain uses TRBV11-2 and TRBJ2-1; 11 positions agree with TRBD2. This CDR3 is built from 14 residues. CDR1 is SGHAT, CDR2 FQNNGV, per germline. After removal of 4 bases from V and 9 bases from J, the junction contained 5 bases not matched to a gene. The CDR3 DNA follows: TGTGCCAGCAGCTCACTAGCGGGAGAGGGTGAGCAGTTCTTC. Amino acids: CASSSLAGEGEQFF.

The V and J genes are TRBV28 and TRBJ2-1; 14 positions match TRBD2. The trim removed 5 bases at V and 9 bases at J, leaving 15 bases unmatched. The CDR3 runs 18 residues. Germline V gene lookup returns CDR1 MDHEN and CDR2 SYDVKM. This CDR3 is CASSPGLAGAAPLSEQFF. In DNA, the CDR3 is TGTGCCAGCAGTCCGGGACTAGCGGGAGCGGCTCCCCTATCTGAGCAGTTCTTC.

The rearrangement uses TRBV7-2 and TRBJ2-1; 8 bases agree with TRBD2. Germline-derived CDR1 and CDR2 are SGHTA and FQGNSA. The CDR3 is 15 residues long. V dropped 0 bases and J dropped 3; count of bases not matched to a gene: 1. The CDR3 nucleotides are TGTGCCAGCAGCTTAGCTAGCGGGATCTACAATGAGCAGTTCTTC. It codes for CASSLASGIYNEQFF.

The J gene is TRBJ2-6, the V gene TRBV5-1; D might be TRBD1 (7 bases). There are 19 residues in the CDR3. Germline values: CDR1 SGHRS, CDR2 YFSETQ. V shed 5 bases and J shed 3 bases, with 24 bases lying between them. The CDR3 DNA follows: TGCGCCAGCAGGCTCCAAACAGCAGGGGGGCTTGGTGGGGCCAACGTCCTGACTTTC. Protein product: CASRLQTAGGLGGANVLTF.

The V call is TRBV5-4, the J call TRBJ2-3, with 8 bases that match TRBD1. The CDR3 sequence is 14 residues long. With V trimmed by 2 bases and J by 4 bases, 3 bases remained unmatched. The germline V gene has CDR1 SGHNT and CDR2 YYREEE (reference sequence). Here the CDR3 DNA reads TGTGCCAGCAGCTTACAGGGGGTCCCAGATACGCAGTATTTT. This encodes CASSLQGVPDTQYF.

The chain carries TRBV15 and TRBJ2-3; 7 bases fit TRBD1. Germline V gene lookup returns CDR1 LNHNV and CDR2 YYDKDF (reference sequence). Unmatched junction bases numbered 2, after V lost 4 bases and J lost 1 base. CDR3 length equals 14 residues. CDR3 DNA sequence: TGTGCCACCAGCATAGGACAGGGCACAGATACGCAGTATTTT. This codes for CATSIGQGTDTQYF.

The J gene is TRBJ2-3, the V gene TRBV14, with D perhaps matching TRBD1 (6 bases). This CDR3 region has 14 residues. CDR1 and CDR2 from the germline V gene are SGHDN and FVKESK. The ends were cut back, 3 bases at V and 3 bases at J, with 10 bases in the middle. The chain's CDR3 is CASSQGARTDTQYF. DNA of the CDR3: TGTGCCAGCAGCCAGGGGGCTCGGACAGATACGCAGTATTTT. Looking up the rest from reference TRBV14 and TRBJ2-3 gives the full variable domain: EAGVTQFPSHSVIEKGQTVTLRCDPISGHDNLYWYRRVMGKEIKFLLHFVKESKQDESGMPNNRFLAERTGGTYSTLKVQPAELEDSGVYFCASSQGARTDTQYFGPGTRLTVL.

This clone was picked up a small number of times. The DNA of the CDR3 is TGTGCCAGCAGCTTAAAAGGTAGGAGTGAGCAGTTCTTC. Amino acids: CASSLKGRSEQFF. The genes are TRBV7-3 and TRBJ2-1; D unresolved. The V gene lost 1 base and the J gene lost 9 bases, with 10 bases spanning the gap. The CDR3 length is 13 residues. Germline loops: CDR1 SGHTA, CDR2 FQGTGA.

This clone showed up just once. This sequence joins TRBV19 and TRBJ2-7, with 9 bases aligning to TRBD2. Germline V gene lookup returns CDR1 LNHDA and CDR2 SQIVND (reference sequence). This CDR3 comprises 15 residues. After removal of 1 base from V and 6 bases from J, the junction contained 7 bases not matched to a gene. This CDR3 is CASSIGLAGIREQYF. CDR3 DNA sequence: TGTGCCAGTAGTATAGGGCTAGCGGGAATCCGCGAGCAGTACTTC. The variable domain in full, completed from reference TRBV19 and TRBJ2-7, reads DGGITQSPKYLFRKEGQNVTLSCEQNLNHDAMYWYRQDPGQGLRLIYYSQIVNDFQKGDIAEGYSVSREKKESFPLTVTSAQKNPTAFYLCASSIGLAGIREQYFGPGTRLTVT.

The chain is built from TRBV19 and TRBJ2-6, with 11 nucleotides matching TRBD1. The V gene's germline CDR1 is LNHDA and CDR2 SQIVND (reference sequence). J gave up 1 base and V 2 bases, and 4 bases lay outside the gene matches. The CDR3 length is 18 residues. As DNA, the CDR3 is TGTGCCAGTAGTATAAACGGACAGGGGGCATCTGGGGCCAACGTCCTGACTTTC. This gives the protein CASSINGQGASGANVLTF.

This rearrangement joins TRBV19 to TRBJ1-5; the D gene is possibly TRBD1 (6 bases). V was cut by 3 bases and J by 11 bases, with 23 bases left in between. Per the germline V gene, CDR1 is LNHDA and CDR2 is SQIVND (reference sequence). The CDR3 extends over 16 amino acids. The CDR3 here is CASSMRGPVSGTAQHF. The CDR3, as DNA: TGTGCCAGTAGTATGCGGGGGCCAGTTTCTGGAACGGCCCAGCATTTT.